One and the same sample provided the 19 T cell receptor beta chains below, sequenced in a study of T-cell reconstitution after alpha-beta-depleted transplantation in children. This sample's TCRbeta library carried unique molecular identifier barcodes. TCRdb processed the PCR reads anew with MiXCR; each CDR3 protein has one entry. The sample contains around 600,000 distinct CDR3 sequences, about 11% of which appear only once. The sample was PBMCs from the stem cell graft donor, taken from the stem cell graft. The receptors were sampled from a human donor who donated a stem cell graft to a child with acute myeloid leukemia.

There are a few counts of this clonotype. The chain recombines TRBV3-1 with TRBJ2-4, with 10 bases aligning to TRBD2. The CDR3 runs 15 residues. V lost 0 bases and J lost 7; bases outside the gene matches: 3. CDR1 is LGHDT, CDR2 YNNKEL, per germline (reference sequence). CDR3 amino acids: CASSQDKREGNIQYF. CDR3 nucleotides: TGTGCCAGCAGCCAAGATAAGCGGGAGGGGAACATTCAGTACTTC.

This clonotype appeared many times. This chain uses TRBV24-1 with TRBJ2-7; possible D gene TRBD2, 6 bases. Trimming took off 5 bases at V and 5 bases at J, with 12 bases between the two ends. The V gene's germline CDR1 is KGHDR and CDR2 SFDVKD. The CDR3 has 13 amino acids. CDR3 DNA sequence: TGTGCCACCAGTGGGGAGGTTCTAAACGAGCAGTACTTC. It encodes CATSGEVLNEQYF.

CDR3 residues: CSATTSWGEGQETQYF. In nucleotides, the CDR3 is TGCAGTGCTACTACCTCGTGGGGTGAGGGTCAAGAGACCCAGTACTTC. The chain combines TRBV20-1 with TRBJ2-5, with TRBD2 as a possible D gene (5 bases). This CDR3 comprises 16 residues. The germline V gene encodes CDR1 DFQATT and CDR2 SNEGSKA (reference sequence). V gave up 4 bases and J gave up 2 bases, with 20 bases separating them.

This clonotype has at least ten counts. The chain carries TRBV20-1 and TRBJ2-5; D unclear. This CDR3 has 16 residues. Germline lookup yields CDR1 DFQATT and CDR2 SNEGSKA (reference sequence). The ends were cut back, 4 bases at V and 2 bases at J, with 20 bases in the middle. CDR3 bases: TGCAGTGCTACACTCTCTCACGGTAGCCGACAAGAGACCCAGTACTTC. It yields the protein CSATLSHGSRQETQYF.

Ten or more counts support this clonotype. This CDR3 is CASSLIGPQETQYF. The CDR3 DNA reads TGTGCCAGCAGTTTGATAGGGCCTCAGGAGACCCAGTACTTC. The chain has TRBV28 and TRBJ2-5; no clear D gene. The CDR3 length is 14 residues. V lost 3 bases and J lost 5, with 13 bases in between. CDR1 and CDR2 (germline): MDHEN, SYDVKM.

This clonotype has at least ten counts. The rearrangement uses TRBV29-1 and TRBJ1-2, with TRBD1 matching over 7 bases. Germline CDR1 is SQVTM and CDR2 is ANQGSEA. The CDR3 has 13 amino acids. Trimming at V came to 3 bases and at J to 6 bases, leaving 7 bases not matched to a gene. As DNA, the CDR3 is TGCAGCGTTGATTTACAGGGGAGAAATGGCTACACCTTC. Protein: CSVDLQGRNGYTF.

This clonotype was detected many times. The chain combines TRBV7-2 with TRBJ1-2; 11 bases agree with TRBD1. J was trimmed by 7 bases and V by 3 bases; bases with no gene match: 7. Germline lookup yields CDR1 SGHTA and CDR2 FQGNSA. CDR3 size: 15 residues. In nucleotides, the CDR3 is TGTGCCAGCAGCTTGGACTCCGGGACAGGGGGTGGCTACACCTTC. It is translated as CASSLDSGTGGGYTF.

In its sample, this clonotype was seen a few times. This chain connects TRBV4-3 to TRBJ2-4; TRBD1 agrees at 8 bases. Germline V gene sequence: CDR1 LGHNA, CDR2 YSLEER. The CDR3 totals 17 residues. The ends lost 0 bases at V and 6 bases at J; junction bases unmatched: 10. The CDR3 DNA reads as TGCGCCAGCAGCCAAGAAGTTGCCCGGGACAGGAGAAACATTCAGTACTTC. It yields the protein CASSQEVARDRRNIQYF.

The V and J genes are TRBV7-2 and TRBJ1-6, with a possible D match to TRBD1 (5 bases). The V end was cut by 5 bases, the J end by 13 bases, with 15 bases between. From germline, CDR1 is SGHTA and CDR2 FQGNSA. There are 13 residues in the CDR3. Written as DNA, the CDR3 is TGTGCCAGCAGCCCGGGGAGGGGTTTCCCCCTCCACTTT. Protein sequence: CASSPGRGFPLHF.

In its sample, this clonotype was seen a few times. The rearrangement joins TRBV6-1 to TRBJ2-1; 9 bases map to TRBD1. The germline V gene has CDR1 MNHNS and CDR2 SASEGT. V lost 3 bases and J lost 4; bases outside the gene matches: 4. The CDR3 contains 15 residues. Here the CDR3 DNA reads TGTGCCAGCAGTGATACAGGGGGCGGGTACAATGAGCAGTTCTTC. The encoded protein is CASSDTGGGYNEQFF.

V and J are TRBV29-1 and TRBJ2-2; 7 bases match TRBD1. The CDR3 is made up of 13 amino acids. V dropped 5 bases and J dropped 2; count of bases not matched to a gene: 2. Per the germline V gene, CDR1 is SQVTM and CDR2 is ANQGSEA. The CDR3 DNA reads as TGCAGCGTTAGGGACAGCAACACCGGGGAGCTGTTTTTT. Its translation: CSVRDSNTGELFF.

CDR3 in DNA: TGCGCCAGCAGCCATCCAGGACTTAGCACGGGATCGTACAATGAGCAGTTCTTC. Translated, it gives CASSHPGLSTGSYNEQFF. The chain recombines TRBV4-1 with TRBJ2-1, with D possibly TRBD2 on 5 matching bases. CDR1 MGHRA and CDR2 YSYEKL come from the germline V gene. Trimming left V 3 bases short and J 4 bases short, with 22 bases between. The CDR3 spans 18 residues.

Only a few counts were recorded for this clonotype. The V and J genes are TRBV29-1 and TRBJ2-5; TRBD1 aligns across 7 bases. J was trimmed by 2 bases and V by 6 bases; bases with no gene match: 6. CDR3 size: 13 residues. In germline, CDR1 is SQVTM, CDR2 ANQGSEA. CDR3: CSVRDSPQETQYF. The CDR3 DNA sequence: TGCAGCGTCCGGGACAGCCCACAAGAGACCCAGTACTTC. Full variable domain (missing parts from reference TRBV29-1 and TRBJ2-5): SAVISQKPSRDICQRGTSLTIQCQVDSQVTMMFWYRQQPGQSLTLIATANQGSEATYESGFVIDKFPISRPNLTFSTLTVSNMSPEDSSIYLCSVRDSPQETQYFGPGTRLLVL.

This clonotype was recorded at least ten times. The V call is TRBV12-3 or TRBV12-4, the J call TRBJ2-3; TRBD2 is a possible D gene (6 bases). V gave up 5 bases and J gave up 3 bases, with 18 bases separating them. The CDR3 has 16 amino acids. CDR3 coding DNA: TGTGCCAGCAGTCTTCCCTCCGGGAGACTGACAGATACGCAGTATTTT. Translation gives CASSLPSGRLTDTQYF.

This clonotype was observed many times. This chain uses TRBV12-3 or TRBV12-4 with TRBJ2-1; 7 bases fit TRBD1. The V gene end was trimmed by 6 bases and the J gene end by 7 bases; junction bases not matched to a gene: 6. The CDR3 spans 13 residues. CDR3 nucleotides: TGTGCCAGCAGCAGGACAGGCCGGAATGAGCAGTTCTTC. It specifies CASSRTGRNEQFF.

This clonotype was counted many times. V is TRBV9 and J is TRBJ2-7; D gene uncertain. The CDR3 spans 13 residues. Between the trimmed V and J ends, which lost 0 bases and 6 bases, there was a span of 10 bases. Germline V gene data show CDR1 as SGDLS and CDR2 as YYNGEE. The CDR3 DNA reads TGTGCCAGCAGCGTAGCATCGGTTTCCGAGCAGTACTTC. It encodes CASSVASVSEQYF.

This clonotype occurred many times. This chain uses TRBV12-3 or TRBV12-4 with TRBJ2-7; D is uncertain. The CDR3 has 14 residues. With 6 bases removed from V and 0 bases from J, the gap between germline ends came to 12 bases. The CDR3 nucleotides read TGTGCCAGCAGCTTGACTCTGAGCTCCTACGAGCAGTACTTC. Protein product: CASSLTLSSYEQYF.

This clonotype was counted ten times or more. An end of the junction does not agree with germline; a read error may underlie this. The chain employs TRBV7-7 and TRBJ2-3; a possible D gene is TRBD2 (5 bases). Germline V CDR1 and CDR2: SSHAT, FNYEAQ (reference sequence). The length of the CDR3 is 13 residues. CDR3 sequence reads: CASSLTGSPPQYF. In DNA form, the CDR3 reads TGTGCTAGCAGTTTAACGGGGTCCCCGCCTCAGTATTTT.

In its sample, this clonotype was seen a few times. The chain joins TRBV7-9 to TRBJ2-3; D gene unclear. This CDR3 contains 11 residues. With 5 bases removed from V and 11 bases from J, the gap between germline ends came to 11 bases. Germline loops: CDR1 SEHNR, CDR2 FQNEAQ (reference sequence). This CDR3 reads CASSPQVMQYF. The CDR3 region has the DNA TGTGCCAGCAGCCCCCAGGTGATGCAGTATTTT.